These T cell receptor beta chains were read from a single sample in a study of OX40 agonist ivuxolimab in advanced cancers. TCRdb's table, derived via immunoSEQ multiplex PCR, lists solely in-frame clones and lacks some. The sample lists about 31,000 clones, 82% occurring once. Material: CD4+ or CD8+ T cells sorted from blood, obtained in a trial of the OX40 agonist ivuxolimab. The receptors here all came from an adult with an advanced solid tumor such as melanoma, head and neck, liver or kidney cancer. The CDR3 runs from the conserved cysteine through the conserved F or W. The order of the fields is D gene, J gene, V gene, clone size, CDR3 DNA, CDR3 protein. D genes are given only for firm matches. Only some rows state a clone size, as once, few, many or a class for expanded clones.

.,TRBJ1-4,TRBV5-4,.,TGTGCCAGCAGCTTGGGGGGTGAGTCGGCTAATGAAAAACTGTTTTTT,CASSLGGESANEKLFF
TRBD1,TRBJ1-1,TRBV7-9,.,TGTGCCAGCAGCTTCCAGGGGGTGAACACTGAAGCTTTCTTT,CASSFQGVNTEAFF
TRBD1,TRBJ2-1,TRBV7-2,.,TGTGCCAGCAGCTGGGGACAGGGCGGCTCCTACAATGAGCAGTTCTTC,CASSWGQGGSYNEQFF
.,TRBJ2-1,TRBV19,once,TGTGCCAGTAGTATAGCCAGGTACAATGAGCAGTTCTTC,CASSIARYNEQFF
TRBD2,TRBJ2-7,TRBV6-1,.,TGTGCCAGCCACGGGACTAGCTCCTACGAGCAGTACTTC,CASHGTSSYEQYF
TRBD2,TRBJ2-1,TRBV7-3,few,TGTGCCAGCAGCCGGGGGACTAGCGGGATTAATGAGCAGTTCTTC,CASSRGTSGINEQFF
TRBD1,TRBJ1-2,TRBV19,.,TGTGCCAGTAGCCAACTACAGGGGACTAACTATGGCTACACCTTC,CASSQLQGTNYGYTF
TRBD2,TRBJ2-1,TRBV10-1,.,TGCGCCAGCAGCGCCGGGACTATTAGGGACAATGAGCAGTTCTTC,CASSAGTIRDNEQFF
.,TRBJ1-1,TRBV6-4,.,TGTGCCAGCAGTGACTCGGGGTCCCCAACGACTGAAGCTTTCTTT,CASSDSGSPTTEAFF
.,TRBJ2-7,TRBV4-1,few,TGCGCCAGCAGCCAAGATATCTCCCATCGAACCCCCTACGAGCAGTACTTC,CASSQDISHRTPYEQYF
.,TRBJ2-1,TRBV6-1,.,TGTGCCAGCAGTGCACAGTACAATGAGCAGTTCTTC,CASSAQYNEQFF
.,TRBJ1-2,TRBV21-1,once,TGTGCCAGCAGCAAAGATCACTTC,CASSKDHF
.,TRBJ2-3,TRBV7-9,.,TGTGCCAGCAGCCCAATCGGGGGCGGGGCAGATACGCAGTATTTT,CASSPIGGGADTQYF
.,TRBJ2-4,TRBV7-2,.,TGTGCCAGCAGCTTAGACCCCGGGTACTACAAAAACATTCAGTACTTC,CASSLDPGYYKNIQYF
TRBD1,TRBJ2-3,TRBV7-9,.,TGTGCCAGCAGCCCATCTAGGTTGGGACAGGGGCAAACAGATACGCAGTATTTT,CASSPSRLGQGQTDTQYF
.,TRBJ2-5,TRBV28,few,TGTGCCAGCGGGGCCGTTCGGGGGAGTGGGACCCAGTACTTC,CASGAVRGSGTQYF
TRBD1,TRBJ1-5,TRBV7-8,.,TGTGCCAGCAGCCCGTCTGGCGGGACAGAAATTAATCAGCCCCAGCATTTT,CASSPSGGTEINQPQHF
.,TRBJ1-1,TRBV27,.,TGTGCCAGCAGTTTATACGGGAGGGGCACTGAAGCTTTCTTT,CASSLYGRGTEAFF
.,TRBJ1-1,TRBV28,once,TGTGCCAGCAGTCTTGGGAACACTGAAGCTTTCTTT,CASSLGNTEAFF
.,TRBJ2-2,TRBV19,.,TGTGCCAGTAAGCAGGGGCCATTGAACACCGGGGAGCTGTTTTTT,CASKQGPLNTGELFF
.,TRBJ2-7,TRBV28,.,TGTGCCAGCAGTCTCAAGAATAACCCCTACGAGCAGTACTTC,CASSLKNNPYEQYF
.,TRBJ1-1,TRBV5-1,.,TGCGCCAGCAGCGCGACAATGAACACTGAAGCTTTCTTT,CASSATMNTEAFF
.,TRBJ1-5,TRBV4-1,few,TGCGCCAGCAGCCAATTTCCAAATAGCAATCAGCCCCAGCATTTT,CASSQFPNSNQPQHF
TRBD2,TRBJ2-1,TRBV7-3,.,TGTGCCAGCAGACCCGGGACTAGCGGGGCGGGGGGTGAGCAGTTCTTC,CASRPGTSGAGGEQFF
.,TRBJ2-7,TRBV7-9,.,TGTGCCAGCACCCTCCTCGGATTGTCCTACGAGCAGTACTTC,CASTLLGLSYEQYF
TRBD1,TRBJ2-5,TRBV30,.,TGTGCCTGGGCCGGGACAGGGGTTCGGGAGACCCAGTACTTC,CAWAGTGVRETQYF
TRBD1,TRBJ1-2,TRBV18,few,TGTGCCAGCTCACGCGGGACAGCCTACACCTTC,CASSRGTAYTF
TRBD1,TRBJ2-5,TRBV7-6,.,TGTGCCAGCAGCGGAACAGGGGAGACGACCCAGTACTTC,CASSGTGETTQYF
.,TRBJ2-7,TRBV11-2,.,TGTGCCAGCAGCTTTGAGGCACTCTCCTACGAGCAGTACTTC,CASSFEALSYEQYF